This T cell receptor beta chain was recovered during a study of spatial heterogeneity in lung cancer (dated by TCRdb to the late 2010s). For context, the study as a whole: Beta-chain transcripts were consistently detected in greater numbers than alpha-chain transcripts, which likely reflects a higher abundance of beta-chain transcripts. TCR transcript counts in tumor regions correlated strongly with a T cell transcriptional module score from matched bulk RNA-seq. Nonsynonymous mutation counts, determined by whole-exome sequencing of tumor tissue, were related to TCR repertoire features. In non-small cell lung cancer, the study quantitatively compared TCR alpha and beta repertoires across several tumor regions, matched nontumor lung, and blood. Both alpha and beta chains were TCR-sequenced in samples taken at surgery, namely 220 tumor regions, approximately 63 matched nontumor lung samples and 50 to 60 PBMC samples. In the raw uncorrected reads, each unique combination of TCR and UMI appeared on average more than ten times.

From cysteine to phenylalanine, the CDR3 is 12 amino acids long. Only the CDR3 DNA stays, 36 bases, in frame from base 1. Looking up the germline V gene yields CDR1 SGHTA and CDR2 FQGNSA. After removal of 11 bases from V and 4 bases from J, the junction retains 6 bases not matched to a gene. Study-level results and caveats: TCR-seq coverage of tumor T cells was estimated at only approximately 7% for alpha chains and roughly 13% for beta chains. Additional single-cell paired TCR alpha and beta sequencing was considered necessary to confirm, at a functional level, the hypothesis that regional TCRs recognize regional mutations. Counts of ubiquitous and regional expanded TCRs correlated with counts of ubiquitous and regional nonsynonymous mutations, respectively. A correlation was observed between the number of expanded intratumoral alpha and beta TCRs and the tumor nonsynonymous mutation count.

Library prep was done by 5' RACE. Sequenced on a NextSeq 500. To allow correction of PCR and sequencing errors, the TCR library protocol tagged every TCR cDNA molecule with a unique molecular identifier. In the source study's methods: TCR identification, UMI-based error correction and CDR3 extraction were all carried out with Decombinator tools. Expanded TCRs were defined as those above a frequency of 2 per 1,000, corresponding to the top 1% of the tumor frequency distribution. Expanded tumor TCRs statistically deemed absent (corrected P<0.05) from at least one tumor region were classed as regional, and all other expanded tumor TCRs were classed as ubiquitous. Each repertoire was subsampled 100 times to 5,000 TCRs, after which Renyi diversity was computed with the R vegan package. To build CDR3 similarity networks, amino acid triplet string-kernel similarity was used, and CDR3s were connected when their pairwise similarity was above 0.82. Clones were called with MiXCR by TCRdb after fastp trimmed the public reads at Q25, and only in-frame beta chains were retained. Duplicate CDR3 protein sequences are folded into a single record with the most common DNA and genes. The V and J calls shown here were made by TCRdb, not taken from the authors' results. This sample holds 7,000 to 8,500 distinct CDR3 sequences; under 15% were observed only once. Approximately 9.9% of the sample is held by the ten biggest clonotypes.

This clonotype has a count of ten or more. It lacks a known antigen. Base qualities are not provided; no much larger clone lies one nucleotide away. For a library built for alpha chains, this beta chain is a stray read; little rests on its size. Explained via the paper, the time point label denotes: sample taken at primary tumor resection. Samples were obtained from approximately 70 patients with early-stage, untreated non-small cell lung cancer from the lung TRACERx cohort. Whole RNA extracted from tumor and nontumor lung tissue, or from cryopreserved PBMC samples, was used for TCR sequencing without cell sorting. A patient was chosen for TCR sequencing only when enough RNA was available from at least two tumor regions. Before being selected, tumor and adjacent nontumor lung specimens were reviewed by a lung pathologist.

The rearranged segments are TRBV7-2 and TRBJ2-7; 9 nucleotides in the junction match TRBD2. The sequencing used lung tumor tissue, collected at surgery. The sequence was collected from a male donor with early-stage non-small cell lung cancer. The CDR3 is CAGGTSSYEQYF. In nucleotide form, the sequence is TGTGCCGGGGGGACTAGCAGTTACGAGCAGTACTTC. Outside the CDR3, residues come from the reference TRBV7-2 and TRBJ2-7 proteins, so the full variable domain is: GAGVSQSPSNKVTEKGKDVELRCDPISGHTALYWYRQSLGQGLEFLIYFQGNSAPDKSGLPSDRFSAERTGGSVSTLTIQRTQQEDSAVYLCAGGTSSYEQYFGPGTRLTVT.